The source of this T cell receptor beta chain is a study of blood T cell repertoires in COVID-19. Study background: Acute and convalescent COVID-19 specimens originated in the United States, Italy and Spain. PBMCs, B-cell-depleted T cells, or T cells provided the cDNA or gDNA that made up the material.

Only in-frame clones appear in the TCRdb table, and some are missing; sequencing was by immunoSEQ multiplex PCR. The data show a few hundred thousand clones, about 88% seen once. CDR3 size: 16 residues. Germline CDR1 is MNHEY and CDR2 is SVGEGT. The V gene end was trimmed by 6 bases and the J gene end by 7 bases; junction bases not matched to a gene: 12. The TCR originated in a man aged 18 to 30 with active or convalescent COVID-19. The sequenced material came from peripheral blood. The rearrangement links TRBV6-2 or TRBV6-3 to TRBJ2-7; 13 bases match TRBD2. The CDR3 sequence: CASRPSGLAGDGEQYF. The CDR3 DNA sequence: TGTGCCAGCAGACCTTCTGGACTAGCGGGAGATGGGGAGCAGTACTTC.